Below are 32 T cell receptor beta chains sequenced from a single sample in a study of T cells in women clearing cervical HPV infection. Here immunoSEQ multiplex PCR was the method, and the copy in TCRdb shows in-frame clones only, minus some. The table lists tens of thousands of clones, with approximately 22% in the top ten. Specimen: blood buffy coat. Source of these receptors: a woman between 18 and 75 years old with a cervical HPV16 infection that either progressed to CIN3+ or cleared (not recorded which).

CDR3 DNA, as far as it was read: TGCAGCGTTGAAGATCCCCACGACAGGGGGGGTACAGATACG. Protein product: CSVEDPHDRGGTDT. Given in full, the CDR3 is CSVEDPHDRGGTDTQYF. This sequence joins TRBV29-1 and TRBJ2-3; 9 bases match TRBD1. With the read ending 3 residues before the CDR3 end, the germline J gene is used to fill in that end. Germline V CDR1 and CDR2: SQVTM, ANQGSEA. J lost 3 bases, V lost 0 bases, and 10 bases had no gene match. This CDR3 contains 17 residues.

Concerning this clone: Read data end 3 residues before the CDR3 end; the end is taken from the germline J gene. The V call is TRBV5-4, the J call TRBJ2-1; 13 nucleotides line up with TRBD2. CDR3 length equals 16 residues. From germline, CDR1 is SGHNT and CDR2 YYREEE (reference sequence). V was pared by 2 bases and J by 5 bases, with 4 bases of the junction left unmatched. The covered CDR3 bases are TGTGCCAGCAGCTTTACCGGGACTAGCGGGAACAATGAG. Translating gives CASSFTGTSGNNE. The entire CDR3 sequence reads CASSFTGTSGNNEQFF.

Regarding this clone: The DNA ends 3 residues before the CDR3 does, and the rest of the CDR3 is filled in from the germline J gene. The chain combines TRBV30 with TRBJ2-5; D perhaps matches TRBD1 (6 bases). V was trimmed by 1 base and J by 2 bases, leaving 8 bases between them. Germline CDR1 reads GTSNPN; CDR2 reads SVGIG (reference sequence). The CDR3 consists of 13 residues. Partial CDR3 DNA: TGTGCCTGGAGTGGGGGGCTTCAAGAGACC. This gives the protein CAWSGGLQET. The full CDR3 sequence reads CAWSGGLQETQYF. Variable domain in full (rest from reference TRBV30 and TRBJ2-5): SQTIHQWPATLVQPVGSPLSLECTVEGTSNPNLYWYRQAAGRGLQLLFYSVGIGQISSEVPQNLSASRPQDRQFILSSKKLLLSDSGFYLCAWSGGLQETQYFGPGTRLLVL.

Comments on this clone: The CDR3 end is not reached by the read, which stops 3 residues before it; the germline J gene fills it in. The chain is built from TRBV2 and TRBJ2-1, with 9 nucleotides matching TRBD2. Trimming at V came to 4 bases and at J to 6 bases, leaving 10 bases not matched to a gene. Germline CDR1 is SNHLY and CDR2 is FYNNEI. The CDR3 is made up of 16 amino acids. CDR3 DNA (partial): TGTGCCAGCAGTGCCGGAGGGCTAGCGGGAAGCAATGAG. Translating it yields CASSAGGLAGSNE. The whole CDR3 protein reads CASSAGGLAGSNEQFF. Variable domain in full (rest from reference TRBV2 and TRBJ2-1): EPEVTQTPSHQVTQMGQEVILRCVPISNHLYFYWYRQILGQKVEFLVSFYNNEISEKSEIFDDQFSVERPDGSNFTLKIRSTKLEDSAMYFCASSAGGLAGSNEQFFGPGTRLTVL.

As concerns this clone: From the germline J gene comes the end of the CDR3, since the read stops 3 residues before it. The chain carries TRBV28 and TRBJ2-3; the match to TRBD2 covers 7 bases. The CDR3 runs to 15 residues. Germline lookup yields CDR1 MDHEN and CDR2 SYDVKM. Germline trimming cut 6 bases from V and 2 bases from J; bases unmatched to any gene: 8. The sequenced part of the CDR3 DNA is TGTGCCAGCAGCACAACTAGCGCCGCCACAGATACG. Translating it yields CASSTTSAATDT. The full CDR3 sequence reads CASSTTSAATDTQYF.

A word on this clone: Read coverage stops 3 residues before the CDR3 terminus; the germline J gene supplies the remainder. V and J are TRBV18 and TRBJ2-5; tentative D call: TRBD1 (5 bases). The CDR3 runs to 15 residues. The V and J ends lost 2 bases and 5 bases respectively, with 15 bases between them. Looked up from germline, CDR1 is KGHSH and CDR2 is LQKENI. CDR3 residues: CASSPVRGGTETQYF. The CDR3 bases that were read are TGTGCCAGCTCACCAGTTAGGGGCGGTACGGAGACC. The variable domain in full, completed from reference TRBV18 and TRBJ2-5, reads NAGVMQNPRHLVRRRGQEARLRCSPMKGHSHVYWYRQLPEEGLKFMVYLQKENIIDESGMPKERFSAEFPKEGPSILRIQQVVRGDSAAYFCASSPVRGGTETQYFGPGTRLLVL.

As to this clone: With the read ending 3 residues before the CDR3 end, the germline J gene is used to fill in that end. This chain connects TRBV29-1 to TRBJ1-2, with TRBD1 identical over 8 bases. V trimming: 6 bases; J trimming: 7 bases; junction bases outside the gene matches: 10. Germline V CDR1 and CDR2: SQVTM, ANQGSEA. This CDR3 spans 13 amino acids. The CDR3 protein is CSVLATGGGGYTF. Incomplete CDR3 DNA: TGCAGCGTCCTCGCTACAGGGGGAGGTGGC.

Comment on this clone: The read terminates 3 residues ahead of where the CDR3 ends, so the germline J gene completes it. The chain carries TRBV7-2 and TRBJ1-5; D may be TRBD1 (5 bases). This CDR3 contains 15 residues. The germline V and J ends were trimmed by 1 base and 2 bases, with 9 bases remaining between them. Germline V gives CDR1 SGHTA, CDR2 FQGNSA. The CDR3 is CASSLVWGGNQPQHF. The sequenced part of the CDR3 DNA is TGTGCCAGCAGCTTAGTTTGGGGGGGCAATCAGCCC. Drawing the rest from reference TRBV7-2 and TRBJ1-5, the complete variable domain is GAGVSQSPSNKVTEKGKDVELRCDPISGHTALYWYRQSLGQGLEFLIYFQGNSAPDKSGLPSDRFSAERTGGSVSTLTIQRTQQEDSAVYLCASSLVWGGNQPQHFGDGTRLSIL.

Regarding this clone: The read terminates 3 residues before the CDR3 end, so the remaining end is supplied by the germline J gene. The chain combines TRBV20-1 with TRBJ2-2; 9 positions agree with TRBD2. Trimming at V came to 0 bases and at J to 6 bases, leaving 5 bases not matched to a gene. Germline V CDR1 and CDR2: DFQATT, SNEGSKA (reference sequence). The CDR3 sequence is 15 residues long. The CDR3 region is CSARDTGTSPGELFF. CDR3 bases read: TGCAGTGCTAGAGATACTGGGACTAGCCCCGGGGAG.

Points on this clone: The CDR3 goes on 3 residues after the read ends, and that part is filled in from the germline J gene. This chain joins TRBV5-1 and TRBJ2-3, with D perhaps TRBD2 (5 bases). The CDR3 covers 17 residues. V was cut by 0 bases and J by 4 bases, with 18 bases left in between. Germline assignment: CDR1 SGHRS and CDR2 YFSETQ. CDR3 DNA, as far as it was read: TGCGCCAGCAGCTTGGCTCCCAGCGGAAAGGGCGCAGATACG. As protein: CASSLAPSGKGADT. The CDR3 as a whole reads CASSLAPSGKGADTQYF.

The chain's CDR3 is CSANGLAGGTYNEQFF. Incomplete CDR3 DNA: TGCAGTGCAAACGGACTAGCGGGTGGGACCTACAATGAG. The rearrangement joins TRBV20-1 to TRBJ2-1; 11 bases map to TRBD2. The read ends 3 residues early relative to the CDR3; the germline J gene fills the gap. Looked up from germline, CDR1 is DFQATT and CDR2 is SNEGSKA (reference sequence). The V segment lost 6 bases and the J segment 2 bases; nucleotides outside the gene matches: 9. This CDR3 spans 16 amino acids.

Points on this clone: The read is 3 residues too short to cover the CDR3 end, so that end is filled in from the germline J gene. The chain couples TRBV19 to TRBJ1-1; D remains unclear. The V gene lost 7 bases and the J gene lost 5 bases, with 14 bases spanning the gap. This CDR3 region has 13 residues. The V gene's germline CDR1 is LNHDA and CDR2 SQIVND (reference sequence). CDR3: CASTPWPRTEAFF. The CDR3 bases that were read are TGTGCCAGTACTCCTTGGCCTAGGACTGAA.

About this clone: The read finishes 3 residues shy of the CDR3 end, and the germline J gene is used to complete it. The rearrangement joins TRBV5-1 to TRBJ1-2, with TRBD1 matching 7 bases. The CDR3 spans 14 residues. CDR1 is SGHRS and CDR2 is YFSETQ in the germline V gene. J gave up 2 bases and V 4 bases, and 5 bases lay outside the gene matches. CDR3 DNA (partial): TGCGCCAGCAGCCAGCAACAGGGGAACTATGGC. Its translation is CASSQQQGNYG. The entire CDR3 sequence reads CASSQQQGNYGYTF.

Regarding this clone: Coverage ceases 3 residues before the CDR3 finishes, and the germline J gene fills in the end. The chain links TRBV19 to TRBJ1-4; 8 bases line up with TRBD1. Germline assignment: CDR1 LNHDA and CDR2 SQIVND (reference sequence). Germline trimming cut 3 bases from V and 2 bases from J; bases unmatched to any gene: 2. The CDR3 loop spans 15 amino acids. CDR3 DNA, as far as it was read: TGTGCCAGTAGTATCCGGACAGGGACTAATGAAAAA. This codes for CASSIRTGTNEK. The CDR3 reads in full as CASSIRTGTNEKLFF.

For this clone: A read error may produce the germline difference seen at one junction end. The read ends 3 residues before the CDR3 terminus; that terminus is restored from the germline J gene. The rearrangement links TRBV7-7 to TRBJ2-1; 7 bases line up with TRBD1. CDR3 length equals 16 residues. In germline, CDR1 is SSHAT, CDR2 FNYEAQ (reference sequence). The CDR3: CASSLVATGSYNEQFF. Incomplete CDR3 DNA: TGTGCTAGCAGCTTAGTCGCGACAGGGTCCTACAATGAG.

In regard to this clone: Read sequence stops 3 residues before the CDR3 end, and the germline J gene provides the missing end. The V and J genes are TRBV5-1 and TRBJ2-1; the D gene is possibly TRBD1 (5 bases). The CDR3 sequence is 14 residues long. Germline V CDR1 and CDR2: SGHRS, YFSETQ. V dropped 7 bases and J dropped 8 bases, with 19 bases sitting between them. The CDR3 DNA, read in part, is TGCGCCAGCTTGCCAGGGCCCAGTTCCGATGAG. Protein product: CASLPGPSSDE. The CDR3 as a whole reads CASLPGPSSDEQFF.

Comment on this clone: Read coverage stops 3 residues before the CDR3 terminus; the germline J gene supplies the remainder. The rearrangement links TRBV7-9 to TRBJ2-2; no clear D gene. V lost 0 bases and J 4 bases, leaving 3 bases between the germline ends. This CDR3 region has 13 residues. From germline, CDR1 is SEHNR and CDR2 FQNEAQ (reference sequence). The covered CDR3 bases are TGTGCCAGCAGCTTAGCCCTCACCGGGGAG. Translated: CASSLALTGE. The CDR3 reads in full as CASSLALTGELFF.

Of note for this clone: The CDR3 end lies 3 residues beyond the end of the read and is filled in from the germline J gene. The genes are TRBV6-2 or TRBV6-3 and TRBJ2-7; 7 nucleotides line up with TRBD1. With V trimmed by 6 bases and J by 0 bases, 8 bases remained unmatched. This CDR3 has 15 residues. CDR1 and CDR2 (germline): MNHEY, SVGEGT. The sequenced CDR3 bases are TGTGCCAGCAGACAGGGGCGATCAGACTCCTACGAG. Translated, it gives CASRQGRSDSYE. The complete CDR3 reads CASRQGRSDSYEQYF.

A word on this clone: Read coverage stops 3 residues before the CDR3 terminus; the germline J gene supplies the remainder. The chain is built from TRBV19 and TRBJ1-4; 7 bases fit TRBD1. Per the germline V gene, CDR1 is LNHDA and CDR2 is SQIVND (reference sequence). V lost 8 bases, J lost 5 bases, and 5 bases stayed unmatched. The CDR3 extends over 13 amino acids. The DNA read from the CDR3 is TGTGCCAGTGGGGGACAGTACAATGAAAAA. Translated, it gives CASGGQYNEK. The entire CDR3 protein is CASGGQYNEKLFF.

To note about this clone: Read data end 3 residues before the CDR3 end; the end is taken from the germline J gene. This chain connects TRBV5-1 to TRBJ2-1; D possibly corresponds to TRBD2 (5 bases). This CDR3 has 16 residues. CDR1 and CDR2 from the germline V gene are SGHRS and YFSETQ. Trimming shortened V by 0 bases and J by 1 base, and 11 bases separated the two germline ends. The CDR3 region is CASSLAGGPSYNEQFF. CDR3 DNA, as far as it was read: TGCGCCAGCAGCTTGGCCGGCGGGCCATCCTACAATGAG.

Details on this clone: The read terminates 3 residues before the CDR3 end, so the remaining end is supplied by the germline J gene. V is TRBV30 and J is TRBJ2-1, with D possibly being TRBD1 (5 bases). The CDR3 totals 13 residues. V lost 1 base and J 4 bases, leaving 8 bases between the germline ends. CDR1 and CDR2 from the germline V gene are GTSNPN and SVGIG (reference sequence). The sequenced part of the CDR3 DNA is TGTGCCTGGAGTGAACGACAGTACAATGAG. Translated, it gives CAWSERQYNE. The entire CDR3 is CAWSERQYNEQFF.

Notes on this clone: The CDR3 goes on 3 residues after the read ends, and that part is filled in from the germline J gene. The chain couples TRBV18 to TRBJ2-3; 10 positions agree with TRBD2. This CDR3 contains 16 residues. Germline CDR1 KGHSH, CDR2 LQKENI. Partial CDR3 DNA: TGTGCCAGCTCACGGACTAGCGGCACTTACCAAGAGACG. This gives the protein CASSRTSGTYQET. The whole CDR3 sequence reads CASSRTSGTYQETQYF.

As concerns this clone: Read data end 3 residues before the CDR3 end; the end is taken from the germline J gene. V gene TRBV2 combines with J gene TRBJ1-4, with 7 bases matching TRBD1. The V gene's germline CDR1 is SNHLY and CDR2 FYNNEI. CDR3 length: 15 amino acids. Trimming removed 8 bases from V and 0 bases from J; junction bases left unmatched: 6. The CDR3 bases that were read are TGTGCCAGCCAGGACAGGATAACAACTAATGAAAAA. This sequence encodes CASQDRITTNEK. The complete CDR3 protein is CASQDRITTNEKLFF.

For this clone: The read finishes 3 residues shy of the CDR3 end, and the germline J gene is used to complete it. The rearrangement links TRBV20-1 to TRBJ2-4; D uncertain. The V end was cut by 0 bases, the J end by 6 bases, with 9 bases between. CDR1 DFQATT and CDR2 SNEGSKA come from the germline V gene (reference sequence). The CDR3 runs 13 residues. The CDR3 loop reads CSARDDGGNIQYF. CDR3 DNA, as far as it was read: TGCAGTGCTAGAGATGACGGCGGAAACATT.

CDR3 DNA, as far as it was read: TGCAGTGCGTCTACCGGGACAGGGCCCGGTTGGCCC. Amino acid sequence: CSASTGTGPGWP. The entire CDR3 reads CSASTGTGPGWPQHF. This chain uses TRBV20-1 with TRBJ1-5; 9 nucleotides agree with TRBD1. The read falls 3 residues short of the CDR3 end, and the missing part is taken from the germline J gene. CDR3 length: 15 residues. The V gene end was trimmed by 6 bases and the J gene end by 9 bases; junction bases not matched to a gene: 15. Per germline, CDR1 DFQATT and CDR2 SNEGSKA (reference sequence).

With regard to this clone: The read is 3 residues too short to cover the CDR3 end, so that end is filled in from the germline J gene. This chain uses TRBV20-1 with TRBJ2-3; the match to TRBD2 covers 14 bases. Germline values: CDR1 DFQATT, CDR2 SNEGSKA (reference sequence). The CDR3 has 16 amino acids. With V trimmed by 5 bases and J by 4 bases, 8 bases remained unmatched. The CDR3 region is CSAGGLAGGLSDTQYF. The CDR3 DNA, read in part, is TGCAGTGCTGGAGGACTAGCGGGAGGCCTGTCAGATACG.

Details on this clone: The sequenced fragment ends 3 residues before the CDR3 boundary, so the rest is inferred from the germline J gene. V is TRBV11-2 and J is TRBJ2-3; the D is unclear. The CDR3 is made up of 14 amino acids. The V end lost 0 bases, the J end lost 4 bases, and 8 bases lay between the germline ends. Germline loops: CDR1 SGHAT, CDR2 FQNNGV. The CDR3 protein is CASSLDPRADTQYF. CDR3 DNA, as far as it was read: TGTGCCAGCAGCTTAGACCCTCGGGCAGATACG.

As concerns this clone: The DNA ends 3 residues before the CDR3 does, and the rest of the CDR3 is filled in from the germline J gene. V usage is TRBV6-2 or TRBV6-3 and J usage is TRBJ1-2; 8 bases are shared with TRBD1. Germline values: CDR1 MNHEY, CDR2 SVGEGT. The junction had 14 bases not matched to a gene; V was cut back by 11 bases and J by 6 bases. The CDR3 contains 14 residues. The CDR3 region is CARTENRGVNGYTF. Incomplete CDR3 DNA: TGTGCCCGCACCGAAAACAGGGGGGTCAATGGC.

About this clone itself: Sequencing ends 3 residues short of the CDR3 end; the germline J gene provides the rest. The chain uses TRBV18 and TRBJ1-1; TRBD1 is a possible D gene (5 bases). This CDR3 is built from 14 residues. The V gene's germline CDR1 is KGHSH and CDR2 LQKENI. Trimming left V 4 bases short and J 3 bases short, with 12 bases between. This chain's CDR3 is CASSLRKGDTEAFF. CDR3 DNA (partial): TGTGCCAGCTCACTAAGAAAAGGGGACACTGAA.

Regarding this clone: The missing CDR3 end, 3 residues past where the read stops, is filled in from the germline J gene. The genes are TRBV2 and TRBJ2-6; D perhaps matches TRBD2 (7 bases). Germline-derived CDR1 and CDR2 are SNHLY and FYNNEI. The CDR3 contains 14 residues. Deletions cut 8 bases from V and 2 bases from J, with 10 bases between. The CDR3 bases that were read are TGTGCCAGCCGAGGGGGGGCTGGGGCCAACGTC. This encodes CASRGGAGANV. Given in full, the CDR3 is CASRGGAGANVLTF.

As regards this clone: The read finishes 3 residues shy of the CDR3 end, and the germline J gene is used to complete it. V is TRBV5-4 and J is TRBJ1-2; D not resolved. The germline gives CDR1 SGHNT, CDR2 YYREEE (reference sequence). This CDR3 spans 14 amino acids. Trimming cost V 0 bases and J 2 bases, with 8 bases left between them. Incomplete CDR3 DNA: TGTGCCAGCAGCTTGGTAGGGTCCAACTATGGC. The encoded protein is CASSLVGSNYG. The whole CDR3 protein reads CASSLVGSNYGYTF.

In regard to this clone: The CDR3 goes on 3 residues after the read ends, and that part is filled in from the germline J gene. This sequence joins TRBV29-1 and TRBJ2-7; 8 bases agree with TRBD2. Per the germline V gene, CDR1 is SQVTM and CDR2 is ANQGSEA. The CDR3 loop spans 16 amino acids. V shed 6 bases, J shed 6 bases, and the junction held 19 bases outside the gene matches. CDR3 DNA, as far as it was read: TGCAGCGTGTGGCAGGGGCAGACTAGCGTGAGCTGCGAG. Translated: CSVWQGQTSVSCE. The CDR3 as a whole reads CSVWQGQTSVSCEQYF.